This T cell receptor beta chain was identified in a study of shared clonotypes between healthy human individuals (dated by TCRdb to the early 2020s). Background for the entire study: The cohort comprised a couple of women and three men aged 18 to 49 years. Per donor, three plates each were used for CD4 naive and CD4 memory, two for CD8 naive, and one for CD8 memory. To estimate repertoire size and how much clonotypes are shared between individuals, the study performed deep sequencing of blood TCR repertoires from about 5 healthy adults. Leukapheresis yielded between about 0.9 and 8.9 billion PBMCs per donor. To increase sequencing depth and limit assay-specific biases, different laboratories used diverse techniques to prepare libraries and sequence TCR repertoires. The paper as a whole reports these results and caveats: Because the study included only a small number of donors, the genetic and exposure-history diversity represented was limited. Clonotypes shared by all four sorted-subset donors showed higher generation probabilities than non-shared clonotypes. Incomplete sequencing was indicated by rarefaction of sorted-subset datasets, despite the large sequencing depth. Across a handful of donors, roughly 5% of naive CD4, roughly 3.5% of naive CD8, about 2.3% of memory CD4, and 0.3% to 0.45% of memory CD8 clonotypes were shared. Pairwise subsampling led to the expectation that sequencing depth would affect the degree of clonotype sharing among donors. Estimated clonotype richness was generally larger for naive than for memory subsets. Sampling was restricted to blood, and TCR repertoires in tissue are likely to differ from TCR repertoires in blood.

A word on this clone: Its antigen has not been determined. No per-base quality is available; no much larger clone lies one base away.

Donors were healthy HIV-negative adults with no recently reported acute infections or vaccinations. Every donor was a Caucasian adult living in Nashville, Tennessee, USA. CD4+ T cells were enriched by magnetic negative selection; naive cells were then positively selected on CD45RA, and the negative fraction formed the memory subset. Blood was collected by leukapheresis, and PBMCs were isolated by Ficoll-Histopaque density gradient centrifugation and then cryopreserved in liquid nitrogen vapor phase. Analytical flow cytometry was used to check the purity and quantity of each magnetically sorted T cell population. Genomic DNA was isolated from each sorted fraction and quantified by UV absorbance on a Nanodrop 2000c. TCR CDR3 regions were amplified from genomic DNA by multiplex PCR using the deep immunoSEQ assay. Extracted genomic DNA from each cell subset was distributed evenly across all wells of several immunoSEQ 96-well plates, and each plate was treated as a replicate. For sorted subsets, 200 ng of genomic DNA, equivalent to roughly 33,000 T cell genomes, went into each replicate PCR. Purified libraries were quantified with a Qubit 3.0 fluorometer, sized on a Bioanalyzer 2100, and re-quantified with the KAPA Library Quantification kit. Every immunoSEQ 96-well plate was sequenced on a dedicated single-read 150-cycle Illumina NextSeq 550 flow cell. The original methods were these. Because the immunoSEQ output held only junctional sequences and lacked quality scores, the filtering could not match the filtering applied to full-length reads. Sequences were annotated with PyIR, a Python wrapper for IgBLAST v1.9, and V/J genes and CDR3 were assigned using IMGT germline references. Reads were removed for weak V/J assignments (E-value above 1e-6), missing CDR3, stop codons, out-of-frame junctions, or ambiguous translated residues. V3J clonotypes were defined by identical inferred V gene, J gene, and CDR3 amino acid sequence. Percentage overlap between repertoires was computed as shared unique clonotypes divided by the size of the smaller repertoire. Repertoire richness was assessed with RTK rarefaction, the Chao1 estimator, and Recon v2.1 estimates of unobserved clonotypes. Generation probabilities were computed with OLGA for all TCRbeta clonotypes obtained by the gDNA method from four donors. TCRdb took over this immuneACCESS table, retaining in-frame rearrangements with V and J assigned. Such tables are incomplete; in checked studies, under half of the missing clones stem from an unresolved V gene, and the remainder is unexplained. The DNA gave D and trimming, while V, J and clone size come from that table. The sample contains about 2,500,000 clones, over 85% of them found a single time. Over 0.12% of the sample is held by the ten biggest clonotypes.

The CDR3 numbers 14 residues from cysteine through phenylalanine. Just CDR3 DNA is preserved here, 42 bases in frame from base 1. V drops 1 base and J drops 5 bases, leaving 11 bases in between. The germline V gene provides CDR1 SNHLY and CDR2 FYNNEI. The rearrangement joined TRBV2 to TRBJ2-5, and the D gene may be TRBD1, 6 bases matching. The sample was naive CD4+ T cells sorted from blood. What the cell subset or site label conveys for this sample: CD45RA+ positively selected. The sequence derives from a young man in good health. The CDR3 protein sequence reads: CASSEGTGRETQYF. DNA sequence: TGTGCCAGCAGTGAAGGTACAGGGCGGGAGACCCAGTACTTC. The reference TRBV2 and TRBJ2-5 proteins fill in what lies around the CDR3, so the full variable domain reads EPEVTQTPSHQVTQMGQEVILRCVPISNHLYFYWYRQILGQKVEFLVSFYNNEISEKSEIFDDQFSVERPDGSNFTLKIRSTKLEDSAMYFCASSEGTGRETQYFGPGTRLLVL.